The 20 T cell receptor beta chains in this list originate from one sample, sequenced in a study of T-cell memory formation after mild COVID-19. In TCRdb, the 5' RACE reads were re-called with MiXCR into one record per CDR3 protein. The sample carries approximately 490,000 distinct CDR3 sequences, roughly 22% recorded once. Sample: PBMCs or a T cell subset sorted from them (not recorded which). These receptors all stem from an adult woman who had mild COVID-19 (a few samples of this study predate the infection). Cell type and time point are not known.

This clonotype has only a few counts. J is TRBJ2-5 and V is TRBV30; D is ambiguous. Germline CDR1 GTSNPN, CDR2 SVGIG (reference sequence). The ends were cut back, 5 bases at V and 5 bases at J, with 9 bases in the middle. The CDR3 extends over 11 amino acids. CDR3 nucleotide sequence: TGTGCCTGGGGGTTACGTGAGACCCAGTACTTC. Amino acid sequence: CAWGLRETQYF.

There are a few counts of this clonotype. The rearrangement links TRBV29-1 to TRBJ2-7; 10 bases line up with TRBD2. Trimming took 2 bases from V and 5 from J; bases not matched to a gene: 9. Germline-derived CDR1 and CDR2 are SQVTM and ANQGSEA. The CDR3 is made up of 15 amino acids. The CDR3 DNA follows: TGCAGCGTTGAATTGGCGCTAGCGGGAGACCACGAGCAGTACTTC. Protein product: CSVELALAGDHEQYF.

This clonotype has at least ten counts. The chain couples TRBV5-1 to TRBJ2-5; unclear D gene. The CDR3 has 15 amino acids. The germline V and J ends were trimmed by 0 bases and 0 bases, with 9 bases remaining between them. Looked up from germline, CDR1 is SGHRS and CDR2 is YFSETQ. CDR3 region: CASSLGARYQETQYF. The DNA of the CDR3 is TGCGCCAGCAGCTTGGGAGCCCGGTACCAAGAGACCCAGTACTTC.

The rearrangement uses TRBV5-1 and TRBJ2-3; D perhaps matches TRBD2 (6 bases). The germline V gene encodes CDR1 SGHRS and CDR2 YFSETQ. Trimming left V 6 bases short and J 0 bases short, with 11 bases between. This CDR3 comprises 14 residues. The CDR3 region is CASNLGTSTDTQYF. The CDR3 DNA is TGCGCCAGCAATCTGGGGACTAGCACAGATACGCAGTATTTT.

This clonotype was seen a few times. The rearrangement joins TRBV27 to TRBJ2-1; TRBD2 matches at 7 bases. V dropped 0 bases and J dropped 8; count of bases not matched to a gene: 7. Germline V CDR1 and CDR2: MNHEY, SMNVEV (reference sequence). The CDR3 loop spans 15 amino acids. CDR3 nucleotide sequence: TGTGCCAGCAGTTTATCTGCGGGGGTTATGCATGAGCAGTTCTTC. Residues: CASSLSAGVMHEQFF.

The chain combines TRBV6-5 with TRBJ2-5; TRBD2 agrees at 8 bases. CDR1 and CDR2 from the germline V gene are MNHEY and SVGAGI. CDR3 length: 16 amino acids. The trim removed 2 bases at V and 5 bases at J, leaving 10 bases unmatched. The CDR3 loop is CASSYVSTGGVETQYF. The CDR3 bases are TGTGCCAGCAGTTACGTCTCGACGGGAGGGGTCGAGACCCAGTACTTC.

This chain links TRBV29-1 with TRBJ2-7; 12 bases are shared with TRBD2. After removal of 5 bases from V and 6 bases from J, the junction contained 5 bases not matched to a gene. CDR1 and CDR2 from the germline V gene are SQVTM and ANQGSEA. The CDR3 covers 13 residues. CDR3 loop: CSVWTSGIGEQYF. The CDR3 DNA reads TGCAGCGTTTGGACTAGCGGGATAGGCGAGCAGTACTTC.

The CDR3, as DNA: TGTGCCAGCAGGCATAGTGTGGCGAACACCGGGGAGCTGTTTTTT. It codes for CASRHSVANTGELFF. The V gene is TRBV7-9, the J gene TRBJ2-2, with D uncertain. Germline V gene data show CDR1 as SEHNR and CDR2 as FQNEAQ (reference sequence). This CDR3 has 15 residues. V was shortened by 6 bases and J by 0 bases, with 11 bases between the two germline ends.

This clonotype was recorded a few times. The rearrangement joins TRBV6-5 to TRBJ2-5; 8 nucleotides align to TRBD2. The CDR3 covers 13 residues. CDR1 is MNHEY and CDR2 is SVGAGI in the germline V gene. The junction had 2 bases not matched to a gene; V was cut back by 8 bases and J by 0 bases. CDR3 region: CASVSGDQETQYF. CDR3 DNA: TGTGCCAGCGTTAGCGGGGACCAAGAGACCCAGTACTTC.

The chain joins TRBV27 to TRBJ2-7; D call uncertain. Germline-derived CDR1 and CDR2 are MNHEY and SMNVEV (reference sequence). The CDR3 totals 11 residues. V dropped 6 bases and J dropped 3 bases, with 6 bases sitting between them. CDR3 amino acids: CASRKYYEQYF. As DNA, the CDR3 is TGTGCCAGCAGGAAGTACTACGAGCAGTACTTC.

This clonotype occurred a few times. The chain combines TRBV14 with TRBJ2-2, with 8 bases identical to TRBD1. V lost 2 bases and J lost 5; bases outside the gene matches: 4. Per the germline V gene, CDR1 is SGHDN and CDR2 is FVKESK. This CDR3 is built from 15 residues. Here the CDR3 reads CASSQQGAATGELFF. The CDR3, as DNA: TGTGCCAGCAGCCAACAGGGGGCAGCGACCGGGGAGCTGTTTTTT. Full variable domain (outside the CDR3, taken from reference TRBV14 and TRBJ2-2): EAGVTQFPSHSVIEKGQTVTLRCDPISGHDNLYWYRRVMGKEIKFLLHFVKESKQDESGMPNNRFLAERTGGTYSTLKVQPAELEDSGVYFCASSQQGAATGELFFGEGSRLTVL.

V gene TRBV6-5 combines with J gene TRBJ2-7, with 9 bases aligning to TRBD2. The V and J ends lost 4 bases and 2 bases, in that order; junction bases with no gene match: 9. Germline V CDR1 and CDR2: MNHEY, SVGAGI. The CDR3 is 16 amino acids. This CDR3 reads CASSSPRLAEPYEQYF. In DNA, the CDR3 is TGTGCCAGCAGTTCCCCCAGACTAGCGGAGCCCTACGAGCAGTACTTC.

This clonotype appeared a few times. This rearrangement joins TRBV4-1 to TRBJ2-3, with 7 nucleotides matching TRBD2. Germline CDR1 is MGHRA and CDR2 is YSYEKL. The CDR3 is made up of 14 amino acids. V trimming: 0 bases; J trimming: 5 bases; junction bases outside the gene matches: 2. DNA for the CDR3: TGCGCCAGCAGCCAAGAACCGGGGGGAGATACGCAGTATTTT. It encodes CASSQEPGGDTQYF.

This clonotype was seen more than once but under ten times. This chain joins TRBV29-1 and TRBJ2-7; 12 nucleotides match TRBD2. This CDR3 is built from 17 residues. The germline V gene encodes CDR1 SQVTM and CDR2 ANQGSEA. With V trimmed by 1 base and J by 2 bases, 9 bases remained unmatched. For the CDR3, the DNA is TGCAGCGTTGAAGGACTAGCGGGAGTAGGACGGGCCTACGAGCAGTACTTC. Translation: CSVEGLAGVGRAYEQYF.

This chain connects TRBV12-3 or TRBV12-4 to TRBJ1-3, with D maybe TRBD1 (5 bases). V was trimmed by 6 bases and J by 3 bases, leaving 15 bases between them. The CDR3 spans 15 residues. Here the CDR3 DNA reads TGTGCCAGCAGCCCACCCGGGGGGAGTGGAAACACCATATATTTT. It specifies CASSPPGGSGNTIYF.

The CDR3 loop is CSARASGPSYEQYF. DNA for the CDR3: TGCAGTGCTAGAGCCAGCGGGCCATCCTACGAGCAGTACTTC. The gene calls are TRBV20-1 and TRBJ2-7; D may be TRBD2 (6 bases). This CDR3 is built from 14 residues. V lost 1 base and J 1 base, leaving 11 bases between the germline ends. Looked up from germline, CDR1 is DFQATT and CDR2 is SNEGSKA (reference sequence).

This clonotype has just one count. In nucleotides, the CDR3 is TGTGCCTGGGGCCCACCCGGGGAGCTGTTTTTT. Residues: CAWGPPGELFF. This rearrangement joins TRBV30 to TRBJ2-2; D is undetermined. Germline-derived CDR1 and CDR2 are GTSNPN and SVGIG (reference sequence). V gave up 5 bases and J gave up 6 bases, with 7 bases separating them. There are 11 residues in the CDR3.

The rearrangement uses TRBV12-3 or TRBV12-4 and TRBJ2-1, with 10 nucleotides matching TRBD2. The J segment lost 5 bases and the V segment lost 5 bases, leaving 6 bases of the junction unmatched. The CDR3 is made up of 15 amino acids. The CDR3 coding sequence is TGTGCCAGCAGTCGCAGCGGGGGGGGAAACAATGAGCAGTTCTTC. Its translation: CASSRSGGGNNEQFF.

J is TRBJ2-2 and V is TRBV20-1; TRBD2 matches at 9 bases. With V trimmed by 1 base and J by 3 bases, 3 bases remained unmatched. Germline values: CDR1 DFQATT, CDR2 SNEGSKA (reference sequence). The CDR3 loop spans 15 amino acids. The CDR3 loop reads CSARGSGRDTGELFF. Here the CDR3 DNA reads TGCAGTGCTAGAGGTAGCGGGAGAGACACCGGGGAGCTGTTTTTT.

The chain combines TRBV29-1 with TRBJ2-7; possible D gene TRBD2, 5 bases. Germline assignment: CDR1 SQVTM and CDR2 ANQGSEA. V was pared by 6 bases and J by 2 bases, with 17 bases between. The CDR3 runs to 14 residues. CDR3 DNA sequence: TGCAGCGTCGCAACACATAGCGATACCTACGAGCAGTACTTC. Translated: CSVATHSDTYEQYF.